This T cell receptor (beta chain) was recorded in a study of tumor and adjacent non-tumor tissue in lung cancer listed by TCRdb under 2018. With regard to the full study: Of the cohort, roughly 12 patients had adenocarcinoma, 2 had squamous cell carcinoma and 1 had small cell lung cancer. The roughly 15 patients were aged roughly 30 to 85 years, included about ten men and 5 women, and had TNM stage I to III disease. A total of fewer than 150 million productive TCRbeta reads were generated by sequencing, corresponding to an average of roughly 4.1 million reads per sample. The study compared bulk TCRbeta repertoires between lung tumor tissue and matched distant non-tumor lung tissue from more than twelve lung cancer patients. For each patient, one tumor sample and one normal lung sample were taken, giving under 35 paired specimens that underwent TCRbeta CDR3 sequencing.

Turning to this clonotype: No cognate antigen has been identified for it. At one end, the junction sequence differs from germline, possibly due to a read error.

Study-wide findings and limitations: Neither the sequencing platform nor unique molecular identifiers are mentioned in the methods. Younger patients had significantly higher TCR diversity, and higher tumor TCR diversity was associated with shorter overall and disease-free survival. With only about 14 patients in the cohort, the authors noted that larger samples and more detailed clinical data are needed. Tumor tissue showed significantly greater TCR diversity (inverse Simpson) than normal lung tissue (about 400 vs 180, P = 0.0075, Mann-Whitney U test). Because peripheral blood was not sequenced, the blood TCRbeta repertoires of the lung cancer patients in the study went unexamined. The top 100 clones made up a significantly larger cumulative share of the repertoire in normal lung than in tumor tissue.

Receptor amplification or capture employed multiplex PCR. The sequencing machine was an Illumina HiSeq 2500. Following protocols modified from ARM-PCR, the researchers constructed TCRbeta libraries through three rounds of nested PCR with primers (Table S4). Before sequencing, PCR products of 200-500 bp were cut from the gel and purified using the QIAquick gel extraction kit. The source study handled its data this way. Reads were cleaned with Trimmomatic, merged with FLASH into complete CDR3 sequences, and assigned to V(D)J germline segments with MiTCR. Clonal diversity was computed as the inverse Simpson's index with VDJtools. Productive reads were defined as in-frame sequences without a premature stop codon. The public reads were reprocessed in TCRdb via fastp at Q25 and MiXCR, keeping in-frame beta chains. Every distinct CDR3 protein forms one entry, paired with its most common genes and DNA. These V and J calls originate from TCRdb's pipeline instead of the authors' own analysis. For this sample the table gives 65,000 to 95,000 distinct CDR3 sequences, of which 65% to 75% were detected only once. The top ten clonotypes cover around an eighth of the sample.

Taken from the germline V gene (reference sequence), the CDR1 and CDR2 loops are MNHNY and SVGAGI. Counted from cysteine to phenylalanine, this CDR3 has 14 amino acids. The read is trimmed to its CDR3 DNA, 42 bases read in frame from base 1. Bulk unsorted tissue served as the source for RNA extraction, and RNA quality was assessed using a NanoDrop ND-1000 and an Agilent 2100. Newly diagnosed lung cancer patients without prior chemotherapy who had been admitted for thoracic surgery in China between August and November 2014 were enrolled as donors. Anyone who had undergone radiotherapy or chemotherapy before, or who had another cancer at the same time, was left out of the study. Surgical tissue pieces of 1-2 cm3 were preserved in RNAlater solution and stored at -80 °C until use.

Recombination linked TRBV6-6 to TRBJ1-5; no D segment can be confidently identified. The receptor was isolated from a woman in her seventies with non-small cell lung cancer. The sequenced sample was lung tumor tissue. In nucleotide form, the sequence is TGTGTCAGCAGTTACCCGGACGGGGTACAGCGCCAGCATTTT. This encodes CVSSYPDGVQRQHF.